Listed here is a single T cell receptor beta chain. This clone was detected ten times or more. The clone's antigen remains unknown. No base quality values were provided; no much bigger clone lies one nucleotide off. Reading the germline V gene (reference sequence) gives CDR1 SEHNR and CDR2 FQNEAQ. The CDR3 starts with the cysteine, ends with the phenylalanine, and has 13 residues. Only the CDR3 part of the read is kept: 39 bases, read in frame from the first base. These data originate in a study of shared clonotypes between healthy human individuals (TCRdb year 2020). In terms of the full investigation: The cohort comprised two women and a few men aged 18 to 49 years. Per donor, leukapheresis produced somewhere between about 0.94 and 10 billion PBMCs. Blood TCR repertoires of about 5 healthy adults were deeply sequenced to estimate repertoire size and the extent of clonotype sharing between individuals. To increase sequencing depth and limit assay-specific biases, different laboratories used diverse techniques to prepare libraries and sequence TCR repertoires.

Using the deep immunoSEQ assay, multiplex PCR amplified TCR CDR3 regions from genomic DNA. For each cell subset, the extracted genomic DNA was distributed evenly across all wells of several immunoSEQ 96-well plates, and each plate served as one replicate. For unsorted PBMC, roughly 330 ng genomic DNA, equal to about 30,000 T cell genomes, was loaded into each replicate PCR. Unsorted PBMC genomic DNA was sequenced across ten immunoSEQ deep assay plates. The purified libraries were quantified using a Qubit 3.0 fluorometer, sized with a Bioanalyzer 2100, and then quantified again using the KAPA Library Quantification kit. Every immunoSEQ 96-well plate was sequenced on a separate single-read 150-cycle Illumina NextSeq 550 flow cell. The paper's processing steps were these. The immunoSEQ output contained only junctional sequences without quality scores, so filtering could not match that applied to full-length reads. To assign V/J genes and CDR3, sequences were annotated using PyIR, a Python wrapper for IgBLAST v1.9, with IMGT germline references. Any read was removed if the V/J assignment was weak (E-value above 1e-6), the CDR3 was missing, or the read contained stop codons, out-of-frame junctions, or ambiguous translated residues. V3J clonotypes were defined as sequences sharing an identical inferred V gene, J gene, and CDR3 amino acid sequence. To compute the percentage overlap between repertoires, the number of shared unique clonotypes was divided by the size of the smaller repertoire. Three approaches were used to assess repertoire richness: RTK rarefaction, the Chao1 estimator, and Recon v2.1 estimates of unobserved clonotypes. TCRdb obtained this table from immuneACCESS and retained in-frame rearrangements with V and J assigned. These tables miss some clones; where compared with another copy, unresolved V genes account for less than half of the shortfall, and the remainder is unexplained. The DNA was the basis for D and trimming; V, J and clone size are from that table. The table for this sample lists 450,000 to 500,000 clones; about 72% of them were counted only once. The ten largest account for around 12% of the sample.

The donors were healthy, HIV-negative adults who had no recently reported acute infections or vaccinations. All donors were Caucasian adults living in Nashville, Tennessee, USA. For unsorted samples, 100 million or so PBMCs were counted, and genomic DNA was extracted using the QIAamp DNA Blood Mini kit. Blood was collected by leukapheresis, and PBMCs were isolated by Ficoll-Histopaque density gradient centrifugation and then cryopreserved in liquid nitrogen vapor phase. Study-wide conclusions, independent of this receptor: The genetic and exposure-history diversity represented was limited by the small number of donors. Pairwise subsampling led to the expectation that sequencing depth would affect the degree of clonotype sharing among donors. Only blood was sampled, and tissue TCR repertoires likely differ from those in blood.

This receptor was obtained from a woman between 35 and 50 years old in good health. Some clones in this sample may be carry-over from other donors' samples. The sequence links TRBV7-9 to TRBJ2-5; no D gene can be assigned with confidence. The J call may be mistaken, given a closer DNA end match to TRBJ2-7. Specimen: PBMCs. The CDR3 corresponds to CASSSRGPYEQYF. The DNA is as follows: TGTGCCAGCAGCTCCCGAGGACCCTACGAGCAGTACTTC.